The clone carrying this TCR beta chain has only a few counts. Its antigen is unknown. V was shortened by 5 bases and J by 8 bases, with 18 bases between the two germline ends. This CDR3 is 14 amino acids long. Germline loops: CDR1 SGHTA, CDR2 FQGNSA. This sample was included in a study of beta chain features in type 1 diabetes. Study-level results: Lower insertion and higher deletion counts appeared at VDJ junctions in type 1 diabetes patients. Shortening of TCRB CDR3s, moderate but significant, appeared in all four CD4+ subsets of Type 1 diabetes patients.

The entirety of the isolated RNA underwent reverse transcription, so expressed TCRB transcripts were sequenced. The method was immunoSEQ multiplex PCR; TCRdb's version includes in-frame clones alone and lacks a portion of them. Altogether about 180,000 clones are present, approximately 7.8% being singletons, with the ten largest covering approximately 1%. Researchers reported sorting CD4+ naive, central memory, regulatory and stem cell-like memory cells via CD45RO/CCR7/CD25/CD127/CD95/CD27. The sequenced material came from central memory CD4+ T cells from blood. This chain joins TRBV7-2 and TRBJ1-2; possible D gene TRBD1, 5 bases. This receptor was identified in a woman in her 40s with type 1 diabetes. In DNA form, the CDR3 reads TGTGCCAGCAGCCCCAGGTGGGGGACTGGAGGCTACACCTTC. This translates into CASSPRWGTGGYTF.